This T cell receptor beta chain was sequenced for a study of blood T cells in healthy people across ages. Alongside a J-beta primer mix, a sample-barcoded 5' primer served in a second PCR lasting about 6 to 11 cycles. TCRdb re-analysed the 5' RACE reads in MiXCR, keeping a single row per CDR3 protein. The sample records some 930,000 distinct CDR3 sequences, under 35% being singletons. The CDR3 loop spans 13 amino acids. V was pared by 0 bases and J by 4 bases, with 3 bases between. Germline CDR1 MNHEY, CDR2 SMNVEV (reference sequence). These data were also reused for a study on T cells of mothers and their children. From that paper: Every mother supplied over 9.5 million TCR beta CDR3 reads and every child about 3 million.

The chain recombines TRBV27 with TRBJ2-2; unclear D gene. Sequenced input: blood. The clonotype was recovered from a woman aged 35 to 49 in good health. CDR3 protein: CASSLSPTGELFF. The DNA for the CDR3 is TGTGCCAGCAGTTTATCTCCCACCGGGGAGCTGTTTTTT.